The source of this TCR beta chain is a study of T cell responses to AZD1222 COVID-19 vaccine. Comments on this clone: Its specificity is not known.

Germline lookup yields CDR1 KGHDR and CDR2 SFDVKD. CDR3 length equals 11 residues. Trimming took 5 bases from V and 8 from J, leaving 5 bases between them. Sequencing used immunoSEQ multiplex PCR; TCRdb keeps in-frame clones, though not all of them. The repertoire includes tens of thousands of clones, roughly four fifths of them detected once, and 26% sits in the top ten. Regarding the study as a whole: Once two AZD1222 doses were given, Spike-specific TCR breadth and depth went up. Donors in the cohort were predominantly white British and more often female, and clonal diversity was possibly underestimated.

The receptor's source is an adult who received the AZD1222 COVID-19 vaccine. This chain connects TRBV24-1 to TRBJ2-2; unclear D gene. The sequencing used peripheral blood, collected 28 days after the second AZD1222 dose. The CDR3 DNA is TGTGCCACCAGTGTTACAGGGGAGCTGTTTTTT. Amino acids: CATSVTGELFF.